This record concerns one T cell receptor beta chain sequence. The V gene lost 6 bases and the J gene lost 0 bases, with 13 bases spanning the gap. Germline CDR1 is SGHTA and CDR2 is FQGNSA. The CDR3 consists of 15 residues. The authors' processing: Nucleated cell counts were estimated from reference gene primer amplification. The method was immunoSEQ multiplex PCR; TCRdb's version includes in-frame clones alone and lacks a portion of them. The V and J calls and clone size are taken from that table; D and trimming were inferred from the DNA. The data hold roughly 180,000 clones, with approximately 94% observed a single time. This entry belongs to a study of blood T cell repertoires in COVID-19. Study-level information: COVID-19 samples from acute and convalescent phases originated in the United States, Italy and Spain. The analysed material was cDNA or gDNA that came from T cells, B-cell-depleted T cells, or PBMCs.

Seattle researchers signed up patients amid active infection and tracked them longitudinally. The sequence came from a man aged 25 to 45 with COVID-19, enrolled during active disease. The chain joins TRBV7-2 to TRBJ2-3, with D maybe TRBD2 (6 bases). The sequenced sample consisted of peripheral blood. Here the CDR3 reads CASRSAGISTDTQYF. CDR3 nucleotide sequence: TGTGCCAGCAGGAGCGCGGGGATTAGCACAGATACGCAGTATTTT.